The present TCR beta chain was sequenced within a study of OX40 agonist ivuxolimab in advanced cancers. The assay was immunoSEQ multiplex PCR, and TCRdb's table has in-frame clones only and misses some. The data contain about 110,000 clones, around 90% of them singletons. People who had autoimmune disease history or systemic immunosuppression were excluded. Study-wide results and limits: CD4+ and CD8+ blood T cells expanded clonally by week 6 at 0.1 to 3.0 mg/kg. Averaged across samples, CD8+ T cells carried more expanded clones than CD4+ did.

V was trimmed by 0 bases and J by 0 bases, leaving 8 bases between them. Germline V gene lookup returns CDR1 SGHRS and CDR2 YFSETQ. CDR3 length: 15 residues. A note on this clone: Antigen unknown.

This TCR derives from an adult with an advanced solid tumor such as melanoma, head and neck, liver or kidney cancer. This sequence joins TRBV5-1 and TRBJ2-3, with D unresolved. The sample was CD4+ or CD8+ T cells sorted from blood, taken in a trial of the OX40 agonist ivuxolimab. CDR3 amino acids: CASSLAAVSTDTQYF. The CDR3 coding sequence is TGCGCCAGCAGCTTGGCCGCGGTCAGCACAGATACGCAGTATTTT.